The T cell receptor (beta chain) under discussion was sequenced for a study of blood T cell repertoires in COVID-19. Whole-study context: The study drew acute and convalescent COVID-19 samples from the United States, Italy and Spain. T cells, B-cell-depleted T cells, or PBMCs provided the cDNA or gDNA that served as material.

Trimming removed 0 bases from V and 4 bases from J, with 12 bases in between. Per germline, CDR1 MNHEY and CDR2 SVGAGI. CDR3 length equals 15 residues. In the original processing: Amplification from reference gene primers served as the basis for estimated nucleated cell counts. Clones were read by immunoSEQ multiplex PCR, and TCRdb kept only the in-frame ones, dropping some. The V and J calls and clone size come from that table; D and trimming were worked out from the DNA. The data contain 61,000 or so clones, around nine tenths of them singletons. This rearrangement joins TRBV6-5 to TRBJ1-2, with D perhaps matching TRBD1 (6 bases). The clonotype originates from a woman of 80 years or more with active COVID-19. Material for sequencing was peripheral blood. The CDR3 DNA follows: TGTGCCAGCAGTTACTCGAGGGGGGGCGGCTATGGCTACACCTTC. Its protein product is CASSYSRGGGYGYTF.